The count of the clone carrying this T cell receptor (beta chain) is one. Trimming took 1 base from V and 5 from J, leaving 2 bases between them. The CDR3 covers 11 residues. The germline gives CDR1 LGHNT, CDR2 FRNRAP. TCRdb keeps only in-frame clones here, not all; method: immunoSEQ multiplex PCR. This table holds about 78,000 clones, almost 85% found once. This sample was included in a study of OX40 agonist ivuxolimab in advanced cancers. Anyone with autoimmune disease history or systemic immunosuppression was excluded. The chain carries TRBV12-5 and TRBJ2-5; D call uncertain. Here the sequenced sample was CD4+ or CD8+ T cells sorted from blood, taken in a trial of the OX40 agonist ivuxolimab. The source is an adult with an advanced solid tumor such as melanoma, head and neck, liver or kidney cancer. The CDR3 DNA reads TGTGCTAGTGGTTTGGGGGAGACCCAGTACTTC. This translates into CASGLGETQYF.